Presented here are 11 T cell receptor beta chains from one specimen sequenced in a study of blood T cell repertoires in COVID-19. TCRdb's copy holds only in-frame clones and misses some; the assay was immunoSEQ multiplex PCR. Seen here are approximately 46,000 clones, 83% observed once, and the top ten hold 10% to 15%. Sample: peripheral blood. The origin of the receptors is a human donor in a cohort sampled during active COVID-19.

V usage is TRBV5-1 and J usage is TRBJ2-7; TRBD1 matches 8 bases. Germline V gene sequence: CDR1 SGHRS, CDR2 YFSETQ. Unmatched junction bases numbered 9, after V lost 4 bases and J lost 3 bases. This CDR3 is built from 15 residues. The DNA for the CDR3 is TGCGCCAGCAGCCCTGGAGGCACAGGGGGCTACGAGCAGTACTTC. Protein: CASSPGGTGGYEQYF.

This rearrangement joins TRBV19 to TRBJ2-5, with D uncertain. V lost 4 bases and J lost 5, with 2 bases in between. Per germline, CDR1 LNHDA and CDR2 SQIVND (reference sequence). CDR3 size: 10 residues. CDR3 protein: CASSTETQYF. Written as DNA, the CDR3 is TGTGCCAGTAGTACGGAGACCCAGTACTTC.

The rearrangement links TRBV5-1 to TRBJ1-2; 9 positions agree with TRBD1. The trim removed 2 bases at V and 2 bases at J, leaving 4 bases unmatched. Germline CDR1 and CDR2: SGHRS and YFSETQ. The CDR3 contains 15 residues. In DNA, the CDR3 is TGCGCCAGCAGCTTTACCGGGACAGGGAACTATGGCTACACCTTC. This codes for CASSFTGTGNYGYTF.

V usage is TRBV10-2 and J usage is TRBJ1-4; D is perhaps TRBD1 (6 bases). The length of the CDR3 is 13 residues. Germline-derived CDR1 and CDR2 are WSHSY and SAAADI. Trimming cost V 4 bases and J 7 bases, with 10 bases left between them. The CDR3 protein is CASSGGRSEKLFF. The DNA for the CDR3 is TGCGCCAGCAGTGGGGGGCGGAGTGAAAAACTGTTTTTT.

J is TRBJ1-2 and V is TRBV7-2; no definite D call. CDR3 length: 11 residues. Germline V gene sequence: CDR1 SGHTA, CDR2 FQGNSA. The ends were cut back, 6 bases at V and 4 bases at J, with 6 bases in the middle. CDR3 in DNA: TGTGCCAGCAGTACAGCCTATGGCTACACCTTC. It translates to CASSTAYGYTF.

The CDR3: CATETGRTQYF. The CDR3 DNA follows: TGTGCCACGGAGACAGGAAGGACCCAGTACTTC. The chain is built from TRBV24-1 and TRBJ2-5, with D tentatively TRBD1 (6 bases). V gave up 10 bases and J gave up 7 bases, with 12 bases separating them. In germline, CDR1 is KGHDR, CDR2 SFDVKD. The CDR3 is 11 residues long.

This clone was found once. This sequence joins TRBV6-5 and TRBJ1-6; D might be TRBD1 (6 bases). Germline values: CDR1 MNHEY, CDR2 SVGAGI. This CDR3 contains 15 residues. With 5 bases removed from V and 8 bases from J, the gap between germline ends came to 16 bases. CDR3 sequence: CASSRLQGGDSPLHF. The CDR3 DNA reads TGTGCCAGCAGTCGTCTACAGGGTGGGGATTCACCCCTCCACTTT.

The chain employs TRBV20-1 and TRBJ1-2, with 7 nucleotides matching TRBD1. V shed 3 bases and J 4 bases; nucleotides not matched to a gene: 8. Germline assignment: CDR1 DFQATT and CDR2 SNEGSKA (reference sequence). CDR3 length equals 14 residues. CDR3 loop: CSASRGQGVYGYTF. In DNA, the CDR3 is TGCAGTGCTAGTAGGGGCCAGGGGGTCTATGGCTACACCTTC.

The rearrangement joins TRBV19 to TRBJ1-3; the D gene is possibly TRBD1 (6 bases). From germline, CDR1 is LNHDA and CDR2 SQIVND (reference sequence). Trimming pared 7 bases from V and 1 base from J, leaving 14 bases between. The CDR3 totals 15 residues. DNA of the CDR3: TGTGCCAGTAAGATCAGGGGAAGTTCTGGAAACACCATATATTTT. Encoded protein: CASKIRGSSGNTIYF.

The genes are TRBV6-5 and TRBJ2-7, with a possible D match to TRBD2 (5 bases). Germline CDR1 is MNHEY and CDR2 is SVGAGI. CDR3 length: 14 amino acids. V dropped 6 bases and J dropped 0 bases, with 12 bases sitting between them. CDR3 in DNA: TGTGCCAGCAGCTGGGAGCCGAGCTCCTACGAGCAGTACTTC. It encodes CASSWEPSSYEQYF.

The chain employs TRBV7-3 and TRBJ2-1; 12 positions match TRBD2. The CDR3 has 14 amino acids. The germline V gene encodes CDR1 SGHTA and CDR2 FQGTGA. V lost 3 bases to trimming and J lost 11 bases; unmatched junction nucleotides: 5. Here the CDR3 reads CASSFGTSGGKQFF. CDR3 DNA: TGTGCCAGCAGCTTTGGAACTAGCGGGGGGAAGCAGTTCTTC. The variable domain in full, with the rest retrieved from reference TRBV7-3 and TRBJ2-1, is GAGVSQTPSNKVTEKGKYVELRCDPISGHTALYWYRQSLGQGPEFLIYFQGTGAADDSGLPNDRFFAVRPEGSVSTLKIQRTERGDSAVYLCASSFGTSGGKQFFGPGTRLTVL.